The T cell receptor beta chain under discussion was sequenced for a study of CD8+ T cells in alopecia areata. The wider study: A regimen of oral tofacitinib, 5 to 10 mg twice daily, was given to treated patients.

In each case, RNA was isolated and then reverse transcribed into cDNA as the sequencing template. Data came from immunoSEQ multiplex PCR; TCRdb stores just in-frame clones and leaves some out. The sample contains around 65,000 clones, more than 40% of which appear only once. Alopecia areata patients had lesional scalp punch biopsies and peripheral blood taken from them. This CDR3 comprises 12 residues. The V gene's germline CDR1 is SEHNR and CDR2 FQNEAQ (reference sequence). Trimming removed 3 bases from V and 6 bases from J, with 6 bases in between. This clone was seen only a few times. Specimen: CD8+ T cells sorted from blood, collected at week 0. The chain has TRBV7-9 and TRBJ2-1; D is unresolved. This clonotype was sampled from a human donor with alopecia areata. This chain's CDR3 is CASSFVSNEQFF. CDR3 coding DNA: TGTGCCAGCAGCTTCGTGTCCAATGAGCAGTTCTTC.